This TCR beta chain was sequenced during a study of sequential checkpoint blockade in melanoma. Assay used: immunoSEQ multiplex PCR; TCRdb lists only in-frame clones, some missing. Here the sample spans 40,000 or so clones, approximately 85% being singletons. Treatment specified: randomized to nivolumab then ipilimumab (arm A) or the reverse (arm B). None of the patients previously received DNA-damaging chemotherapy. PBMC sorting kept live CD3+CD8+ cells without CD19 or CD56. The ends lost 7 bases at V and 4 bases at J; junction bases unmatched: 4. Germline V gene sequence: CDR1 SNHLY, CDR2 FYNNEI. There are 13 residues in the CDR3.

The clonotype comes from a human donor with melanoma. The specimen comprised CD8+ T cells sorted from blood (inferred from file names), sampled from a patient given nivolumab and ipilimumab in sequence. V usage is TRBV2 and J usage is TRBJ2-7; 10 positions agree with TRBD1. In DNA, the CDR3 is TGTGCCAGCACCGGACAGGGGGGTTACGAGCAGTACTTC. Its protein is CASTGQGGYEQYF.